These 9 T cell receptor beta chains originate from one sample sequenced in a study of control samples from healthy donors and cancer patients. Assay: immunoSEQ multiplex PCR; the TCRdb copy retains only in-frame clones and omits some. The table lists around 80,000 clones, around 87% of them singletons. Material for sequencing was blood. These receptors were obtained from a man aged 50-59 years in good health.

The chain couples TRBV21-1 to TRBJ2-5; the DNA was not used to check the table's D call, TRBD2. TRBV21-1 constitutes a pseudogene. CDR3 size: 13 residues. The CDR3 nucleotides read TGTGCCAGCAGCAACAGGAGGACGGAGACCCAGTACTTC. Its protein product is CASSNRRTETQYF.

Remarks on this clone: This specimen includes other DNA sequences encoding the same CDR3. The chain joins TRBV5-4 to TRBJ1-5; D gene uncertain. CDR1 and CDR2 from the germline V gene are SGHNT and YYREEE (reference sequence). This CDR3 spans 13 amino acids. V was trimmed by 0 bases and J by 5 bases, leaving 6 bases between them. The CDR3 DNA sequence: TGTGCCAGCAGCTTGGGGGCGGATCAGCCCCAGCATTTT. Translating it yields CASSLGADQPQHF.

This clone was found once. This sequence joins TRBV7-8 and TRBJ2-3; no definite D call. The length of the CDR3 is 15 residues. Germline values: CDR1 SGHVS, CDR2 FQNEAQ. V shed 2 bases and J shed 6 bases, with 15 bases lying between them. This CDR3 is CASSLSRTIYDTQYF. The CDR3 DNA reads TGTGCCAGCAGCTTATCCAGGACGATATACGATACGCAGTATTTT.

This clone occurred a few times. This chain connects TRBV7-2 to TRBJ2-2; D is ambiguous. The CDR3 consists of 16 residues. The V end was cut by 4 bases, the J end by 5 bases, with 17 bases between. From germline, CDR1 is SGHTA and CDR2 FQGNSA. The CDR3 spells CASSSRSRGLTGELFF. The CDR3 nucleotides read TGTGCCAGCAGCTCCCGGAGTAGAGGATTAACCGGGGAGCTGTTTTTT.

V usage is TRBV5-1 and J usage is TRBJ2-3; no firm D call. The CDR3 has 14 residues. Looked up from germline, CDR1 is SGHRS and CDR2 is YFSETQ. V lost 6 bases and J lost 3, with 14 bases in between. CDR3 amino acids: CASTEIRATDTQYF. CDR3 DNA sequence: TGCGCCAGCACCGAGATTCGAGCGACAGATACGCAGTATTTT.

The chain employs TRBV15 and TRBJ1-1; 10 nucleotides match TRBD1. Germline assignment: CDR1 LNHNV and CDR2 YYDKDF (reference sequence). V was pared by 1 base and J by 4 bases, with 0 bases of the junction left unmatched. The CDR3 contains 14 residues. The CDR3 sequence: CATSRGTGGTEAFF. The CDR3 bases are TGTGCCACCAGCAGAGGGACAGGGGGCACTGAAGCTTTCTTT. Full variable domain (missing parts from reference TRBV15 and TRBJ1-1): DAMVIQNPRYQVTQFGKPVTLSCSQTLNHNVMYWYQQKSSQAPKLLFHYYDKDFNNEADTPDNFQSRRPNTSFCFLDIRSPGLGDTAMYLCATSRGTGGTEAFFGQGTRLTVV.

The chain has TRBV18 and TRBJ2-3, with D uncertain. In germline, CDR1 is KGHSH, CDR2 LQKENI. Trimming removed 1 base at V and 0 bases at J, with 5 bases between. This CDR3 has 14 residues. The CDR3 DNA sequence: TGTGCCAGCTCACCACAAGGGAGCACAGATACGCAGTATTTT. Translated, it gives CASSPQGSTDTQYF.

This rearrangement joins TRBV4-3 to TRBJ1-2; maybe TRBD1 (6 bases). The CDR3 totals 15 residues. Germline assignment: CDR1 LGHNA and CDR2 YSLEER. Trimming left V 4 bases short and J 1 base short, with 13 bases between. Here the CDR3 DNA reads TGCGCCAGCAGCCGGAGCAGGGGACTTAACTATGGCTACACCTTC. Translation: CASSRSRGLNYGYTF.

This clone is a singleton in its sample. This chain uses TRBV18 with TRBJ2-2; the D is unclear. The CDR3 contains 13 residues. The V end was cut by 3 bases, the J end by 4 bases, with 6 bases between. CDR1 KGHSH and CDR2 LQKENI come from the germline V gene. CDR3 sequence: CASSPSGTGELFF. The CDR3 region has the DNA TGTGCCAGCTCACCGTCAGGCACCGGGGAGCTGTTTTTT. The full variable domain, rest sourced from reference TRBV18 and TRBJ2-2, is NAGVMQNPRHLVRRRGQEARLRCSPMKGHSHVYWYRQLPEEGLKFMVYLQKENIIDESGMPKERFSAEFPKEGPSILRIQQVVRGDSAAYFCASSPSGTGELFFGEGSRLTVL.